This T cell receptor beta chain was observed in a study of response to subunit inactivated influenza vaccine. This CDR3 comprises 15 residues. Germline values: CDR1 SEHNR, CDR2 FQNEAQ (reference sequence). V lost 4 bases and J lost 6, with 15 bases in between. TCRdb redid the calling of the RT-PCR reads with MiXCR, one entry per CDR3 protein. The sample has about 500,000 distinct CDR3 sequences, approximately 16% seen once. This chain links TRBV7-9 with TRBJ2-2; tentative D call: TRBD2 (6 bases). The sample consisted of CD4+ T cells sorted from PBMCs, taken 23 to 25 months after vaccination. This clonotype was obtained from a man in his fifties or sixties who received an inactivated influenza vaccine. CDR3 protein: CASSYPGLGAGELFF. In nucleotides, the CDR3 is TGTGCCAGCAGCTATCCGGGACTCGGTGCCGGGGAGCTGTTTTTT.